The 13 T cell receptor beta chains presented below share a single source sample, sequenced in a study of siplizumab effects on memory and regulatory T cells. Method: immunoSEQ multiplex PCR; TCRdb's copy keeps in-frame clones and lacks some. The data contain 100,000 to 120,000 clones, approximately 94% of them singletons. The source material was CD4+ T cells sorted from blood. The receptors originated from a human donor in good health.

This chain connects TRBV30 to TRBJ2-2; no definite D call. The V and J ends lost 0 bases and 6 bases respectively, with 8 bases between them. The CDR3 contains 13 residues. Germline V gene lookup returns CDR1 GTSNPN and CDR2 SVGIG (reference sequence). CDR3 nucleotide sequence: TGTGCCTGGAGTGTTCTAAGCGCCGGGGAGCTGTTTTTT. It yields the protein CAWSVLSAGELFF.

CDR3 DNA: TGTGCCAGCAGCTTGAGGCGGGGCTCTGGGGCCAACGTCCTGACTTTC. As protein: CASSLRRGSGANVLTF. The rearrangement links TRBV5-8 to TRBJ2-6, with a weak D call TRBD2 (6 bases). CDR3 length: 16 amino acids. With 1 base removed from V and 0 bases from J, the gap between germline ends came to 8 bases. Per the germline V gene, CDR1 is SGHTS and CDR2 is YDEGEE.

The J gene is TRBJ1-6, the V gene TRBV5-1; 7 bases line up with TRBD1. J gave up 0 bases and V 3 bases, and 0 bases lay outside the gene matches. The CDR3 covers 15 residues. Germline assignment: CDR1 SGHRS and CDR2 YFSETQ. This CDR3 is CASSSGGSYNSPLHF. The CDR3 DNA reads TGCGCCAGCAGCTCAGGGGGCTCCTATAATTCACCCCTCCACTTT.

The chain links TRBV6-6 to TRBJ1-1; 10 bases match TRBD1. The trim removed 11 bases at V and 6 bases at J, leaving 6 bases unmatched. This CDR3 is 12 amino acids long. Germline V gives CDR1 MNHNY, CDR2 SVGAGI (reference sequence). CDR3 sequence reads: CAGQGGSAEAFF. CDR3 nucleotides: TGTGCCGGACAGGGGGGTTCCGCTGAAGCTTTCTTT.

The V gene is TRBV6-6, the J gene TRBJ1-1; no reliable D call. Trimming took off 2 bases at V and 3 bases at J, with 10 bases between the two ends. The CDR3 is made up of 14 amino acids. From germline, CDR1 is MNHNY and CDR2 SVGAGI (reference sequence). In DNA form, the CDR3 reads TGTGCCAGCAGTTACCCCGGGGATTACACTGAAGCTTTCTTT. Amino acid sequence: CASSYPGDYTEAFF.

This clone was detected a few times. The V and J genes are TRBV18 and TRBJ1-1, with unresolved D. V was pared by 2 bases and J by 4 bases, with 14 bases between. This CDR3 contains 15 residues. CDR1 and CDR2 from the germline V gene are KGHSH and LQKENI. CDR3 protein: CASSPWLSGGTEAFF. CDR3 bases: TGTGCCAGCTCACCATGGTTGTCGGGTGGCACTGAAGCTTTCTTT.

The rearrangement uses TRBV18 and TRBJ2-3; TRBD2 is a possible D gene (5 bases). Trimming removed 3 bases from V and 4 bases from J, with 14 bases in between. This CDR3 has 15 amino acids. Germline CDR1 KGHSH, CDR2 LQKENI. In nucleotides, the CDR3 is TGTGCCAGCTCACCCTCGGGGAGTCCGTCAGATACGCAGTATTTT. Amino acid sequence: CASSPSGSPSDTQYF.

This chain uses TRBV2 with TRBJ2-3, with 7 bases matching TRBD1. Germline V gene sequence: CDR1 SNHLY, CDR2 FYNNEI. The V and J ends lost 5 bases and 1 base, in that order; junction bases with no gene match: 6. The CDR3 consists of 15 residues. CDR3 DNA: TGTGCCAGCAGTCCTGACAGGGCAGGCACAGATACGCAGTATTTT. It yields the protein CASSPDRAGTDTQYF.

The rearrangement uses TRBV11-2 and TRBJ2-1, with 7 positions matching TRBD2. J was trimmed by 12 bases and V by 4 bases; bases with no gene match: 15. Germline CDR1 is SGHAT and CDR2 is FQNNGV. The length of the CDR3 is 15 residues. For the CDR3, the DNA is TGTGCCAGCAGCTCTGAGCGACTAGCTAGCGCAATGCAGTTCTTC. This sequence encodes CASSSERLASAMQFF.

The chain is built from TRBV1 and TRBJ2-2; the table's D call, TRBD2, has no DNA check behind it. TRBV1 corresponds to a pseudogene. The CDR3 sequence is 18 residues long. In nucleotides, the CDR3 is TGCACCAGCAGCTACCCCGGACTAGCGGGAGACGGTACCGGGGAGCTGTTTTTT. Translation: CTSSYPGLAGDGTGELFF.

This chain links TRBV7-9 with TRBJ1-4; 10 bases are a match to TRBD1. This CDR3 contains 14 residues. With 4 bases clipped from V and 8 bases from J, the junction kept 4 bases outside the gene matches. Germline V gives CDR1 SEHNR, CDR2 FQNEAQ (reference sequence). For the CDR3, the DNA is TGTGCCAGCAGCTCCGGGACAGGGGAAGAAAAACTGTTTTTT. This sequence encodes CASSSGTGEEKLFF.

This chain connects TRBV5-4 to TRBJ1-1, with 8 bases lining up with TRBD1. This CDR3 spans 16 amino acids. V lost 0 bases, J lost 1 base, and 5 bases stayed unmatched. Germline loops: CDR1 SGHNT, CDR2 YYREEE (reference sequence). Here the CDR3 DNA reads TGTGCCAGCAGCTTGGAACCGGGACAGGCGAACACTGAAGCTTTCTTT. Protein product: CASSLEPGQANTEAFF.

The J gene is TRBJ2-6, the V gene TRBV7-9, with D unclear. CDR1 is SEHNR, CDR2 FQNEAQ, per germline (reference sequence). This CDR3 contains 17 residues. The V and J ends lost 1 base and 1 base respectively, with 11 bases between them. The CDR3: CASSLGPKGSGANVLTF. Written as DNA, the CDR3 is TGTGCCAGCAGCTTAGGCCCGAAAGGATCTGGGGCCAACGTCCTGACTTTC. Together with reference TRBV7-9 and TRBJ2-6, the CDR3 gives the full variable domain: DTGVSQNPRHKITKRGQNVTFRCDPISEHNRLYWYRQTLGQGPEFLTYFQNEAQLEKSRLLSDRFSAERPKGSFSTLEIQRTEQGDSAMYLCASSLGPKGSGANVLTFGAGSRLTVL.